Here is one TCR beta chain with its context. Its cognate antigen has yet to be identified. No qualities accompany the bases; no much larger clone lies one base away. The CDR3, cysteine through phenylalanine, is 17 amino acids long. Just the 51-base CDR3 DNA is kept, in frame starting at base 1. This entry belongs to a study of control samples from healthy donors and cancer patients (dated by TCRdb to the early 2020s). Library preparation was by the immunoSEQ multiplex PCR assay. Drawn from immuneACCESS, this table holds only the in-frame rearrangements with V and J called that TCRdb kept. Clones are partly lost; checked studies trace under half to an unresolved V gene and leave the rest unexplained. In all, the sample holds 68,000 or so clones, and 83% of those were seen once. The ten most abundant clones make up around 14% of the sample.

The clonotype was recovered from a man in his sixties in good health. The chain links TRBV21-1 with TRBJ2-2; the table's D call of TRBD1 was not tested on the DNA. TRBV21-1 is designated a pseudogene. The source material was blood. CDR3 reads: CASSKAQTGWNTGELFF. The sequenced DNA is TGTGCCAGCAGCAAAGCGCAGACAGGGTGGAACACCGGGGAGCTGTTTTTT.